The entry that follows covers one T cell receptor beta chain sequence. Within the sample, other DNA sequences also encode this same CDR3. Germline assignment: CDR1 MNHEY and CDR2 SMNVEV (reference sequence). The CDR3 length is 14 residues. Between the trimmed V and J ends, which lost 6 bases and 7 bases, there was a span of 15 bases. This record comes from a study of cytomegalovirus exposure and HLA in healthy donors. The primer mix had 60 Vbeta and 13 Jbeta primers. Data came from immunoSEQ multiplex PCR; TCRdb stores just in-frame clones and leaves some out. This sample has 150,000 to 200,000 clones, with about four fifths found just once.

Sequenced material: PBMCs. The origin of this receptor is a girl aged 10 to 17 in good health and CMV-seropositive. V and J are TRBV27 and TRBJ1-4, with a tentative D call TRBD1 (6 bases). The CDR3 sequence: CASSGGDIGEKLFF. As DNA, the CDR3 is TGTGCCAGCAGCGGGGGGGACATCGGTGAAAAACTGTTTTTT.